The 30 T cell receptor beta chains below come from one sample, sequenced in a study of CD8+ T cells in alopecia areata. Sequencing relied on a cDNA template that was reverse transcribed from extracted RNA. Produced via immunoSEQ multiplex PCR; TCRdb's table is partial and in-frame only. Here the sample spans fewer than 150,000 clones, around 60% being singletons. Sequences were derived from CD4+ T cells sorted from blood, sampled at week 0. Every receptor here comes from a human donor with alopecia areata.

This clone was seen only a few times. The rearrangement uses TRBV2 and TRBJ1-1; weak D call: TRBD1 (6 bases). Germline values: CDR1 SNHLY, CDR2 FYNNEI. This CDR3 region has 13 residues. Trimming stripped 4 bases from V and 5 bases from J, with 11 bases between. CDR3 in amino acids: CASSVGGPTEAFF. The CDR3 bases are TGTGCCAGCAGTGTAGGGGGGCCGACTGAAGCTTTCTTT.

In nucleotides, the CDR3 is TGTGCCAGCAGTTACTCGAGCGGGACAGGAGCCTACGAGCAGTACTTC. Translating gives CASSYSSGTGAYEQYF. The genes are TRBV6-5 and TRBJ2-7, with D possibly matching TRBD1 (8 bases). This CDR3 contains 16 residues. Germline CDR1 is MNHEY and CDR2 is SVGAGI. Trimming removed 0 bases at V and 2 bases at J, with 14 bases between.

This chain links TRBV2 with TRBJ1-1; the D gene is possibly TRBD1 (5 bases). This CDR3 has 15 residues. From germline, CDR1 is SNHLY and CDR2 FYNNEI. V gave up 1 base and J gave up 1 base, with 10 bases separating them. This CDR3 reads CASSEGRGRNTEAFF. DNA of the CDR3: TGTGCCAGCAGTGAAGGAAGGGGCAGGAACACTGAAGCTTTCTTT.

This clone was observed a few times. This chain uses TRBV29-1 with TRBJ2-7; no clear D gene. V dropped 4 bases and J dropped 2 bases, with 9 bases sitting between them. The germline CDR1 and CDR2 sequences are SQVTM and ANQGSEA. This CDR3 region has 12 residues. The DNA of the CDR3 is TGCAGCGTTGGTAACGGCCCCTACGAGCAGTACTTC. As protein: CSVGNGPYEQYF.

The chain joins TRBV2 to TRBJ2-3; 8 bases fit TRBD2. CDR3 length equals 16 residues. The germline gives CDR1 SNHLY, CDR2 FYNNEI. V was pared by 4 bases and J by 2 bases, with 8 bases of the junction left unmatched. In nucleotides, the CDR3 is TGTGCCAGCAGTGCCGGGACTAGAGGGGCCACAGATACGCAGTATTTT. This translates into CASSAGTRGATDTQYF.

V and J are TRBV6-6 and TRBJ2-2, with D perhaps TRBD2 (6 bases). CDR3 length equals 14 residues. CDR1 MNHNY and CDR2 SVGAGI come from the germline V gene (reference sequence). Trimming cost V 4 bases and J 6 bases, with 12 bases left between them. The CDR3 sequence is CASSFRLDAGELFF. The CDR3 bases are TGTGCCAGCAGTTTTAGACTAGATGCCGGGGAGCTGTTTTTT.

This clone was seen just once. The V and J genes are TRBV7-3 and TRBJ1-5; 10 nucleotides match TRBD1. Trimming at V came to 5 bases and at J to 6 bases, leaving 10 bases not matched to a gene. The CDR3 spans 16 residues. CDR1 is SGHTA, CDR2 FQGTGA, per germline. The CDR3 protein is CASSRFRGDRGQPQHF. The DNA of the CDR3 is TGTGCCAGCAGCCGTTTTAGGGGGGACAGGGGTCAGCCCCAGCATTTT.

The sample holds a few counts of this clone. V and J are TRBV9 and TRBJ2-3; the D is unclear. Trimming pared 3 bases from V and 6 bases from J, leaving 14 bases between. In germline, CDR1 is SGDLS, CDR2 YYNGEE. The CDR3 extends over 14 amino acids. The CDR3 DNA sequence: TGTGCCAGCAGCGCCGCCCCGGCCCCCGATACGCAGTATTTT. Protein sequence: CASSAAPAPDTQYF.

The chain recombines TRBV28 with TRBJ2-4, with TRBD2 as a possible D gene (5 bases). V lost 5 bases to trimming and J lost 0 bases, with 17 bases between them. The CDR3 is made up of 17 amino acids. Germline loops: CDR1 MDHEN, CDR2 SYDVKM. CDR3 bases: TGTGCCAGCAGTCCCATCTCCGAGGGTTTAGCCAAAAACATTCAGTACTTC. Protein product: CASSPISEGLAKNIQYF.

This clone was detected a few times. The chain has TRBV4-1 and TRBJ2-1; no definite D call. CDR1 and CDR2 from the germline V gene are MGHRA and YSYEKL. CDR3 size: 12 residues. V lost 4 bases and J lost 7, with 8 bases in between. The CDR3 spells CASSRIRNEQFF. CDR3 DNA: TGCGCCAGCAGCCGGATCAGGAATGAGCAGTTCTTC.

This clone was seen a few times. The CDR3, as DNA: TGTGCCAGCAGCCAAGCCTGGGCGACCACCGGGGAGCTGTTTTTT. It translates to CASSQAWATTGELFF. The rearrangement uses TRBV4-2 and TRBJ2-2, with D unresolved. Deletions cut 1 base from V and 4 bases from J, with 10 bases between. The CDR3 has 15 residues. Germline assignment: CDR1 LGHNA and CDR2 YNFKEQ.

J is TRBJ1-1 and V is TRBV7-2, with no clear D. V lost 3 bases to trimming and J lost 1 base, with 9 bases between them. The germline CDR1 and CDR2 sequences are SGHTA and FQGNSA. This CDR3 is 14 amino acids long. For the CDR3, the DNA is TGTGCCAGCAGCTTTTCTACATGGAACACTGAAGCTTTCTTT. Translating it yields CASSFSTWNTEAFF.

This clone was detected only a few times. The V and J genes are TRBV15 and TRBJ1-4, with D maybe TRBD1 (5 bases). Germline lookup yields CDR1 LNHNV and CDR2 YYDKDF (reference sequence). V was shortened by 6 bases and J by 0 bases, with 11 bases between the two germline ends. The CDR3 spans 15 residues. The CDR3 is CATSLRQPTNEKLFF. CDR3 bases: TGTGCCACCAGTCTCCGACAGCCAACTAATGAAAAACTGTTTTTT.

V gene TRBV10-3 combines with J gene TRBJ2-1, with 13 positions matching TRBD2. Germline values: CDR1 ENHRY, CDR2 SYGVKD. Trimming cost V 3 bases and J 3 bases; bases outside gene matches: 2. The CDR3 sequence is 16 residues long. CDR3 sequence: CAISETSGRDYNEQFF. The DNA of the CDR3 is TGTGCCATCAGTGAAACTAGCGGGAGGGACTACAATGAGCAGTTCTTC.

The V call is TRBV7-6, the J call TRBJ2-2; 7 bases agree with TRBD1. The V and J ends lost 6 bases and 0 bases, in that order; junction bases with no gene match: 1. CDR3 length equals 14 residues. Germline V gene lookup returns CDR1 SGHVS and CDR2 FNYEAQ. In DNA, the CDR3 is TGTGCCAGCAGAGGGACAGCGAACACCGGGGAGCTGTTTTTT. Translating gives CASRGTANTGELFF.

This rearrangement joins TRBV7-2 to TRBJ2-5; maybe TRBD2 (6 bases). Trimming removed 5 bases from V and 9 bases from J, with 16 bases in between. The CDR3 runs to 13 residues. CDR1 SGHTA and CDR2 FQGNSA come from the germline V gene. For the CDR3, the DNA is TGTGCCAGCAGCCCCTTAAACCCGGGGGCCCAGTACTTC. This gives the protein CASSPLNPGAQYF.

V is TRBV2 and J is TRBJ1-5, with 10 positions matching TRBD1. This CDR3 comprises 14 residues. Germline V gene sequence: CDR1 SNHLY, CDR2 FYNNEI. Germline trimming cut 4 bases from V and 3 bases from J; bases unmatched to any gene: 0. This chain's CDR3 is CASSGQGANQPQHF. CDR3 coding DNA: TGTGCCAGCAGTGGACAGGGGGCCAATCAGCCCCAGCATTTT.

This rearrangement joins TRBV10-3 to TRBJ2-5, with 9 nucleotides matching TRBD1. The CDR3 has 14 amino acids. Germline V CDR1 and CDR2: ENHRY, SYGVKD. Germline trimming cut 10 bases from V and 4 bases from J; bases unmatched to any gene: 10. The CDR3 region has the DNA TGTGCCACCAAGGGGGACAGGGATACAGAGACCCAGTACTTC. Amino acids: CATKGDRDTETQYF.

This clone occurred once. A read error may account for a junction end that differs from germline. Different DNA sequences within this sample yield the same CDR3. The genes are TRBV30 and TRBJ2-2, with a possible D match to TRBD2 (5 bases). From germline, CDR1 is GTSNPN and CDR2 SVGIG (reference sequence). CDR3 length: 13 residues. CDR3 in amino acids: CAWSVWNTGELFF. The CDR3 bases are TGTGCCTGGAGTGTATGGAACACCGGGGAGCTGTTCTTT.

The V gene is TRBV19, the J gene TRBJ1-2, with D unresolved. CDR1 is LNHDA and CDR2 is SQIVND in the germline V gene (reference sequence). The CDR3 covers 15 residues. The V end was cut by 6 bases, the J end by 4 bases, with 18 bases between. The DNA for the CDR3 is TGTGCCAGTAGCCCGCCCGACACGACGATCTATGGCTACACCTTC. Residues: CASSPPDTTIYGYTF.

The rearrangement uses TRBV2 and TRBJ2-4; TRBD1 aligns across 9 bases. The CDR3 is 13 residues long. The J segment lost 8 bases and the V segment lost 3 bases, leaving 2 bases of the junction unmatched. Germline-derived CDR1 and CDR2 are SNHLY and FYNNEI. CDR3 in amino acids: CASSETGGHIQYF. The CDR3 region has the DNA TGTGCCAGCAGTGAGACAGGGGGTCACATTCAGTACTTC.

This clone was recorded only once. The chain recombines TRBV19 with TRBJ2-3, with D possibly TRBD1 on 5 matching bases. This CDR3 is built from 15 residues. Looked up from germline, CDR1 is LNHDA and CDR2 is SQIVND (reference sequence). V gave up 3 bases and J gave up 3 bases, with 13 bases separating them. The CDR3 DNA follows: TGTGCCAGTAGTATCCGGACAAGGAGAACAGATACGCAGTATTTT. Translation: CASSIRTRRTDTQYF.

This clone has just a few counts. This chain links TRBV19 with TRBJ2-1; 12 bases match TRBD2. Trimming at V came to 4 bases and at J to 3 bases, leaving 7 bases not matched to a gene. The CDR3 loop spans 17 amino acids. CDR1 and CDR2 from the germline V gene are LNHDA and SQIVND (reference sequence). This CDR3 is CASSTASGRENYNEQFF. CDR3 DNA sequence: TGTGCCAGTAGTACCGCTAGCGGGAGGGAAAACTACAATGAGCAGTTCTTC.

This clone was seen a few times. The chain is built from TRBV5-1 and TRBJ2-7, with 7 bases that match TRBD2. V was clipped by 0 bases and J by 0 bases; unmatched bases: 3. CDR3 length: 15 residues. The V gene's germline CDR1 is SGHRS and CDR2 YFSETQ. In nucleotides, the CDR3 is TGCGCCAGCAGCTTGGGAGGGGAGGGCTCCTACGAGCAGTACTTC. Its protein is CASSLGGEGSYEQYF.

This clone was seen more than once but under ten times. The V call is TRBV6-5, the J call TRBJ2-1; possibly TRBD1 for D (5 bases). V was cut by 8 bases and J by 5 bases, with 13 bases left in between. This CDR3 spans 13 amino acids. CDR1 is MNHEY and CDR2 is SVGAGI in the germline V gene. The CDR3 DNA reads TGTGCCAGCGGAGCAGGGTCCAACAATGAGCAGTTCTTC. Encoded protein: CASGAGSNNEQFF.

This rearrangement joins TRBV25-1 to TRBJ2-7; possible D gene TRBD1, 5 bases. V was trimmed by 2 bases and J by 4 bases, leaving 9 bases between them. There are 13 residues in the CDR3. From germline, CDR1 is MGHDK and CDR2 SYGVNS. The CDR3 spells CASSEASGYEQYF. The CDR3 DNA sequence: TGTGCCAGCAGTGAAGCCTCAGGGTACGAGCAGTACTTC.

The chain employs TRBV5-1 and TRBJ1-6; 8 bases fit TRBD1. J lost 8 bases, V lost 1 base, and 8 bases had no gene match. Germline loops: CDR1 SGHRS, CDR2 YFSETQ. CDR3 length equals 16 residues. CDR3: CASSLTGGHSHSPLHF. The CDR3 DNA reads TGCGCCAGCAGCTTGACAGGGGGTCACTCACATTCACCCCTCCACTTT.

This clone came up a few times. The CDR3 bases are TGCGCCAGCAGCTTGACAGGGAGGGAGACCCAGTACTTC. Protein sequence: CASSLTGRETQYF. The genes are TRBV5-1 and TRBJ2-5, with D possibly being TRBD1 or TRBD2 (6 bases each). Germline V gene data show CDR1 as SGHRS and CDR2 as YFSETQ. The CDR3 runs to 13 residues. V dropped 1 base and J dropped 5 bases, with 9 bases sitting between them.

The chain couples TRBV5-1 to TRBJ2-1; the match to TRBD2 covers 8 bases. The CDR3 loop spans 13 amino acids. J lost 9 bases, V lost 2 bases, and 4 bases had no gene match. Looked up from germline, CDR1 is SGHRS and CDR2 is YFSETQ. CDR3 in amino acids: CASSFSGNSEQFF. CDR3 sequence (DNA): TGCGCCAGCAGCTTTAGCGGGAATTCTGAGCAGTTCTTC.

The rearrangement uses TRBV14 and TRBJ2-5, with D unclear. This CDR3 spans 13 amino acids. V lost 3 bases, J lost 5 bases, and 10 bases lay in between. CDR1 is SGHDN, CDR2 FVKESK, per germline. The CDR3 spells CASSQLGSETQYF. The CDR3 region has the DNA TGTGCCAGCAGCCAGCTAGGGTCGGAGACCCAGTACTTC.